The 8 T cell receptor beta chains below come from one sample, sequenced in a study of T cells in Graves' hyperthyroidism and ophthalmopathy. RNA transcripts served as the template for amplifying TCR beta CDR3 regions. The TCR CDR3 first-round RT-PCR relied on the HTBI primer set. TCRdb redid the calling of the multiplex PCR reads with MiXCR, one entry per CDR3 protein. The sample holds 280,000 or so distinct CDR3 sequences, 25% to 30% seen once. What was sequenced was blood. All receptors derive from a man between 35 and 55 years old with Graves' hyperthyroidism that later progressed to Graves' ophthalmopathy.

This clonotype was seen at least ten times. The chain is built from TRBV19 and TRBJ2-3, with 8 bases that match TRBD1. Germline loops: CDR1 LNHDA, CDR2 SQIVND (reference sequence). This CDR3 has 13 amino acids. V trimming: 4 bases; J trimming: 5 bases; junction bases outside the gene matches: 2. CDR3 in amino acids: CASSNRGVDTQYF. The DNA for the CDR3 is TGTGCCAGTAGTAACAGGGGGGTAGATACGCAGTATTTT. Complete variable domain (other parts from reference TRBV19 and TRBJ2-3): DGGITQSPKYLFRKEGQNVTLSCEQNLNHDAMYWYRQDPGQGLRLIYYSQIVNDFQKGDIAEGYSVSREKKESFPLTVTSAQKNPTAFYLCASSNRGVDTQYFGPGTRLTVL.

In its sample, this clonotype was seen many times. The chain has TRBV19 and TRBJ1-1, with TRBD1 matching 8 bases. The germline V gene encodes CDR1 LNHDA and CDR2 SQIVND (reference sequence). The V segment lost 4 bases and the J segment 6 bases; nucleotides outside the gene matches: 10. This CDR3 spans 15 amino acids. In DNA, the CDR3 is TGTGCCAGTAGTACTCGACAGGGGATTAGGCCTGAAGCTTTCTTT. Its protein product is CASSTRQGIRPEAFF.

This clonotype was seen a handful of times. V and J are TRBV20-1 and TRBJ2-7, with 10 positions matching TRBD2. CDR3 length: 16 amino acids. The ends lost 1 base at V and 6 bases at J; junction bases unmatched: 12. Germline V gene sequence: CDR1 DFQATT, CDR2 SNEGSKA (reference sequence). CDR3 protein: CSARGTSGKILGEQYF. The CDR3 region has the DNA TGCAGTGCTAGAGGGACTAGCGGAAAGATTCTGGGCGAGCAGTACTTC.

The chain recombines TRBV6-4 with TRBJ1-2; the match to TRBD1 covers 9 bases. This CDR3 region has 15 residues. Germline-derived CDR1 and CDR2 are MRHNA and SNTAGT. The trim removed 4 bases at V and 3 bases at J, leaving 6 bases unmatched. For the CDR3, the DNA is TGTGCCAGCAGTGCCACTTGGACAGGGGACTATGGCTACACCTTC. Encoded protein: CASSATWTGDYGYTF.

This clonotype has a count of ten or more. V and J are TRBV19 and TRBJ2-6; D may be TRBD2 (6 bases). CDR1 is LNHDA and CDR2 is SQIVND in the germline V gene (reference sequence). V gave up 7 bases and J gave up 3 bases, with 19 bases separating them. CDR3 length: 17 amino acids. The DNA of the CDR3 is TGTGCCAGTACCCCAGTAGGAGGGCAGGTTGGGGCCAACGTCCTGACTTTC. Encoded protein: CASTPVGGQVGANVLTF. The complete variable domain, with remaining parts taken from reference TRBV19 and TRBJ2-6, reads DGGITQSPKYLFRKEGQNVTLSCEQNLNHDAMYWYRQDPGQGLRLIYYSQIVNDFQKGDIAEGYSVSREKKESFPLTVTSAQKNPTAFYLCASTPVGGQVGANVLTFGAGSRLTVL.

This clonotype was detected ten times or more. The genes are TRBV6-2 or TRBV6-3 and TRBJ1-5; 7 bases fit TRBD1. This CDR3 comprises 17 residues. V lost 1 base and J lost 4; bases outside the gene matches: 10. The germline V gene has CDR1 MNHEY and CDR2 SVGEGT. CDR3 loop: CASSYFTPGQPNQPQHF. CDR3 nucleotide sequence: TGTGCCAGCAGTTACTTTACTCCGGGACAGCCTAATCAGCCCCAGCATTTT.

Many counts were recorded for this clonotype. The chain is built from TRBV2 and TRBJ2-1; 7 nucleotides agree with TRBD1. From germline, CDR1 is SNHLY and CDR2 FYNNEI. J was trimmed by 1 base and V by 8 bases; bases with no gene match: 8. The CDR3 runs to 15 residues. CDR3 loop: CASVLRGSSYNEQFF. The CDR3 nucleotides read TGTGCCAGCGTCCTCAGGGGGTCGTCCTACAATGAGCAGTTCTTC.

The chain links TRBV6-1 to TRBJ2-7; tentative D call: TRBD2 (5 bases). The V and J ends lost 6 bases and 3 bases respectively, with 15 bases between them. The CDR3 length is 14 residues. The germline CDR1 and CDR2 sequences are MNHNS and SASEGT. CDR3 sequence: CASSNGRAYYEQYF. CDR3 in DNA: TGTGCCAGCAGCAACGGGCGGGCGTACTACGAGCAGTACTTC.